The 32 T cell receptor beta chains below come from one sample, sequenced in a study of blood T cell repertoires in COVID-19. Assay used: immunoSEQ multiplex PCR; TCRdb lists only in-frame clones, some missing. The sample consists of around 210,000 clones, approximately 85% of them appearing once. The sequenced sample was peripheral blood. Receptor source: a man in his fifties or sixties with COVID-19, enrolled during active disease.

DNA for the CDR3: TGTGCCAGCTCAAACGGCGGGAATCAGCCCCAGCATTTT. Its translation is CASSNGGNQPQHF. The chain has TRBV3-1 (or the pseudogene TRBV3-2) and TRBJ1-5; the D is unclear. V was shortened by 8 bases and J by 4 bases, with 12 bases between the two germline ends. This CDR3 region has 13 residues. CDR1 and CDR2 from the germline V gene are LGHDT and YNNKEL (reference sequence).

The chain carries TRBV5-1 and TRBJ1-5; D not certain. Germline CDR1 and CDR2: SGHRS and YFSETQ. The CDR3 is 15 residues long. Trimming left V 0 bases short and J 0 bases short, with 7 bases between. The CDR3 reads CASSLGQFSNQPQHF. The CDR3 DNA reads as TGCGCCAGCAGCTTGGGGCAATTTAGCAATCAGCCCCAGCATTTT.

This chain links TRBV11-3 with TRBJ2-1, with TRBD2 matching over 9 bases. The CDR3 contains 17 residues. Germline lookup yields CDR1 SGHNT and CDR2 YENEEA. V shed 3 bases, J shed 5 bases, and the junction held 11 bases outside the gene matches. The DNA for the CDR3 is TGTGCCAGCAGCTTGGGTACGGCGGGGGGGCCAAACAATGAGCAGTTCTTC. Translation gives CASSLGTAGGPNNEQFF.

The genes are TRBV6-5 and TRBJ1-2, with D unclear. From germline, CDR1 is MNHEY and CDR2 SVGAGI. V gave up 5 bases and J gave up 4 bases, with 11 bases separating them. The CDR3 spans 13 residues. CDR3 in DNA: TGTGCCAGCAGTATGTCGACTCCCTATGGCTACACCTTC. It encodes CASSMSTPYGYTF.

This chain uses TRBV18 with TRBJ2-7; TRBD1 is a possible D gene (6 bases). The CDR3 is 14 amino acids. The V and J ends lost 6 bases and 3 bases respectively, with 15 bases between them. Germline-derived CDR1 and CDR2 are KGHSH and LQKENI. In nucleotides, the CDR3 is TGTGCCAGCTCTCTAGGACAGACGGACTACGAGCAGTACTTC. Its translation is CASSLGQTDYEQYF. Variable domain in full (rest from reference TRBV18 and TRBJ2-7): NAGVMQNPRHLVRRRGQEARLRCSPMKGHSHVYWYRQLPEEGLKFMVYLQKENIIDESGMPKERFSAEFPKEGPSILRIQQVVRGDSAAYFCASSLGQTDYEQYFGPGTRLTVT.

The V call is TRBV5-6, the J call TRBJ1-3; perhaps TRBD1 as D (5 bases). Trimming stripped 0 bases from V and 3 bases from J, with 13 bases between. The germline V gene encodes CDR1 SGHDT and CDR2 YYEEEE. CDR3 length: 16 amino acids. The CDR3 sequence: CASSLESGTYGNTIYF. CDR3 bases: TGTGCCAGCAGCTTGGAGTCAGGGACTTATGGAAACACCATATATTTT.

The chain recombines TRBV5-1 with TRBJ1-2; 8 bases fit TRBD1. Trimming cost V 3 bases and J 3 bases; bases outside gene matches: 4. The germline gives CDR1 SGHRS, CDR2 YFSETQ. The CDR3 runs to 14 residues. The CDR3 DNA follows: TGCGCCAGCAGCTGGGGACAGGAAGACTATGGCTACACCTTC. It specifies CASSWGQEDYGYTF.

V and J are TRBV19 and TRBJ2-3, with 15 nucleotides matching TRBD2. J gave up 1 base and V 7 bases, and 15 bases lay outside the gene matches. Per germline, CDR1 LNHDA and CDR2 SQIVND (reference sequence). This CDR3 spans 20 amino acids. CDR3 loop: CASNSQGTSGGMPGTDTQYF. DNA of the CDR3: TGTGCCAGTAATTCTCAAGGGACTAGCGGGGGGATGCCTGGCACAGATACGCAGTATTTT.

The J gene is TRBJ1-5, the V gene TRBV5-1; D call uncertain. The CDR3 sequence is 14 residues long. Trimming shortened V by 0 bases and J by 4 bases, and 8 bases separated the two germline ends. Germline loops: CDR1 SGHRS, CDR2 YFSETQ. The CDR3 reads CASSLGAENQPQHF. For the CDR3, the DNA is TGCGCCAGCAGCTTGGGTGCCGAGAATCAGCCCCAGCATTTT. Using reference TRBV5-1 and TRBJ1-5 for the parts outside the CDR3, the full variable domain is KAGVTQTPRYLIKTRGQQVTLSCSPISGHRSVSWYQQTPGQGLQFLFEYFSETQRNKGNFPGRFSGRQFSNSRSEMNVSTLELGDSALYLCASSLGAENQPQHFGDGTRLSIL.

The chain is built from TRBV5-1 and TRBJ1-6; the match to TRBD1 covers 8 bases. The junction had 8 bases not matched to a gene; V was cut back by 4 bases and J by 11 bases. This CDR3 is built from 14 residues. The germline V gene encodes CDR1 SGHRS and CDR2 YFSETQ. The CDR3 nucleotides are TGCGCCAGCAGCAAGGGACAGGTTGATACACCCCTCCACTTT. Translation: CASSKGQVDTPLHF.

The chain couples TRBV6-5 to TRBJ2-7; 8 nucleotides align to TRBD1. This CDR3 is built from 15 residues. J gave up 6 bases and V 0 bases, and 7 bases lay outside the gene matches. Per the germline V gene, CDR1 is MNHEY and CDR2 is SVGAGI. CDR3 loop: CASSYSGQGTAEQYF. In DNA form, the CDR3 reads TGTGCCAGCAGTTACTCTGGACAGGGAACGGCCGAGCAGTACTTC.

The CDR3 DNA reads as TGTGCCAGCAGCGTAGGGCACCCAACCGAGACCCAGTACTTC. It codes for CASSVGHPTETQYF. V gene TRBV9 combines with J gene TRBJ2-5; D is undetermined. This CDR3 is built from 14 residues. Trimming removed 0 bases from V and 5 bases from J, with 11 bases in between. Germline CDR1 is SGDLS and CDR2 is YYNGEE.

The genes are TRBV20-1 and TRBJ1-4, with a possible D match to TRBD1 (5 bases). CDR1 and CDR2 from the germline V gene are DFQATT and SNEGSKA (reference sequence). V gave up 3 bases and J gave up 8 bases, with 13 bases separating them. CDR3 length equals 13 residues. DNA of the CDR3: TGCAGTGCTAGTGAAGGGGTTGGGGAAAAACTGTTTTTT. Translation gives CSASEGVGEKLFF.

V usage is TRBV4-2 and J usage is TRBJ1-6, with D perhaps matching TRBD1 (5 bases). V was trimmed by 1 base and J by 0 bases, leaving 28 bases between them. In germline, CDR1 is LGHNA, CDR2 YNFKEQ. The CDR3 is 23 amino acids. CDR3 region: CASSQGLGGDRPFLSSYNSPLHF. For the CDR3, the DNA is TGTGCCAGCAGCCAAGGTCTTGGGGGGGACCGTCCGTTTCTGAGCTCCTATAATTCACCCCTCCACTTT.

This clone was recorded only once. The chain carries TRBV6-5 and TRBJ1-6; no reliable D call. Germline CDR1 MNHEY, CDR2 SVGAGI. CDR3 length equals 14 residues. Trimming pared 2 bases from V and 8 bases from J, leaving 10 bases between. As DNA, the CDR3 is TGTGCCAGCAGTTACACCAGGCAGGATTCACCCCTCCACTTT. Protein sequence: CASSYTRQDSPLHF.

CDR3 residues: CASSEESRPPQGYTF. DNA for the CDR3: TGTGCCAGCAGTGAAGAGTCCAGGCCACCCCAAGGCTACACCTTC. The chain has TRBV6-1 and TRBJ1-2; D is uncertain. The CDR3 is 15 residues long. V was clipped by 1 base and J by 8 bases, with 17 bases between them. CDR1 and CDR2 (germline): MNHNS, SASEGT.

The chain carries TRBV3-1 (or the pseudogene TRBV3-2) and TRBJ1-2, with D unresolved. Germline loops: CDR1 LGHDT, CDR2 YNNKEL (reference sequence). Trimming stripped 4 bases from V and 7 bases from J, with 19 bases between. The CDR3 totals 15 residues. CDR3 sequence (DNA): TGTGCCAGCAGCCCTCCTTATTTTGGGGAGGGTGGCTACACCTTC. This sequence encodes CASSPPYFGEGGYTF.

The J gene is TRBJ2-2, the V gene TRBV2; D is possibly TRBD1 (5 bases). Looked up from germline, CDR1 is SNHLY and CDR2 is FYNNEI. Trimming took off 0 bases at V and 1 base at J, with 12 bases between the two ends. The CDR3 spans 17 residues. The CDR3 DNA follows: TGTGCCAGCAGTGAAGCACGGCAGGGTGGGAACACCGGGGAGCTGTTTTTT. As protein: CASSEARQGGNTGELFF.

V gene TRBV4-3 combines with J gene TRBJ1-5; D remains unclear. Germline CDR1 LGHNA, CDR2 YSLEER. The germline V and J ends were trimmed by 0 bases and 6 bases, with 9 bases remaining between them. CDR3 length equals 14 residues. The CDR3 loop reads CASSQELRSQPQHF. CDR3 DNA: TGCGCCAGCAGCCAAGAATTGAGAAGTCAGCCCCAGCATTTT.

The chain employs TRBV10-3 and TRBJ1-4, with 10 bases that match TRBD1. The CDR3 spans 18 residues. Losses at the gene ends were 0 bases for V and 6 bases for J; bases not matched to a gene: 10. Germline V CDR1 and CDR2: ENHRY, SYGVKD. The CDR3 is CAISESGDRGLQDEKLFF. The CDR3 DNA is TGTGCCATCAGTGAGTCGGGAGACAGGGGGCTCCAGGATGAAAAACTGTTTTTT.

The chain is built from TRBV7-9 and TRBJ2-7; 10 bases map to TRBD1. Germline V gives CDR1 SEHNR, CDR2 FQNEAQ (reference sequence). This CDR3 has 16 amino acids. V shed 3 bases and J 4 bases; nucleotides not matched to a gene: 9. The DNA for the CDR3 is TGTGCCAGCAGCTTTGGCCTCCGGGGACAGGGGTACGAGCAGTACTTC. Amino acid sequence: CASSFGLRGQGYEQYF.

This clone was observed once. The gene calls are TRBV12-3 or TRBV12-4 and TRBJ1-2, with TRBD1 matching 7 bases. The ends lost 6 bases at V and 2 bases at J; junction bases unmatched: 3. This CDR3 has 13 residues. The CDR3 region is CASSLDRNYGYTF. As DNA, the CDR3 is TGTGCCAGCAGCCTGGACAGGAACTATGGCTACACCTTC.

The chain joins TRBV7-9 to TRBJ2-3, with 7 bases aligning to TRBD2. Per germline, CDR1 SEHNR and CDR2 FQNEAQ (reference sequence). Trimming removed 4 bases from V and 5 bases from J; junction bases left unmatched: 9. The CDR3 spans 15 residues. The CDR3 bases are TGTGCCAGCAGCTCCCTCGGACTAGTAGGAGATACGCAGTATTTT. This encodes CASSSLGLVGDTQYF.

This clone has only one observation. The rearrangement links TRBV6-1 to TRBJ2-7, with TRBD2 matching over 11 bases. CDR3 length equals 14 residues. The germline CDR1 and CDR2 sequences are MNHNS and SASEGT. Unmatched junction bases numbered 5, after V lost 6 bases and J lost 4 bases. The CDR3 region is CASSLAGGWYEQYF. CDR3 nucleotide sequence: TGTGCCAGCAGCCTAGCGGGGGGATGGTACGAGCAGTACTTC.

This chain connects TRBV5-4 to TRBJ2-7; D may be TRBD1 (6 bases). The CDR3 length is 15 residues. Per the germline V gene, CDR1 is SGHNT and CDR2 is YYREEE (reference sequence). The germline V and J ends were trimmed by 4 bases and 1 base, with 15 bases remaining between them. The CDR3 loop is CASSLKGVQSYEQYF. CDR3 nucleotides: TGTGCCAGCAGCCTAAAGGGGGTACAGTCCTACGAGCAGTACTTC. Full variable domain (remainder filled in from reference TRBV5-4 and TRBJ2-7): ETGVTQSPTHLIKTRGQQVTLRCSSQSGHNTVSWYQQALGQGPQFIFQYYREEENGRGNFPPRFSGLQFPNYSSELNVNALELDDSALYLCASSLKGVQSYEQYFGPGTRLTVT.

The V gene is TRBV5-4, the J gene TRBJ2-5; 9 positions match TRBD2. V lost 1 base and J lost 5; bases outside the gene matches: 9. The CDR3 sequence is 16 residues long. Germline lookup yields CDR1 SGHNT and CDR2 YYREEE (reference sequence). The CDR3: CASSLLSGGVGETQYF. The CDR3 DNA reads as TGTGCCAGCAGCTTGCTTAGCGGGGGCGTGGGGGAGACCCAGTACTTC.

This clone was seen once. This sequence joins TRBV11-2 and TRBJ1-1; D perhaps matches TRBD1 (5 bases). V shed 1 base and J shed 11 bases, with 20 bases lying between them. The CDR3 is made up of 15 amino acids. Germline loops: CDR1 SGHAT, CDR2 FQNNGV. The CDR3 region has the DNA TGTGCCAGCAGCTTAGGGTTGGGGCCACAAAGCCTTGCTTTCTTT. Translation: CASSLGLGPQSLAFF. Filled out from reference TRBV11-2 and TRBJ1-1, the complete variable domain reads EAGVAQSPRYKIIEKRQSVAFWCNPISGHATLYWYQQILGQGPKLLIQFQNNGVVDDSQLPKDRFSAERLKGVDSTLKIQPAKLEDSAVYLCASSLGLGPQSLAFFGQGTRLTVV.

This chain joins TRBV3-1 (or the pseudogene TRBV3-2) and TRBJ2-3; 7 bases agree with TRBD2. This CDR3 contains 18 residues. Germline loops: CDR1 LGHDT, CDR2 YNNKEL (reference sequence). V shed 4 bases, J shed 2 bases, and the junction held 15 bases outside the gene matches. CDR3 protein: CASSPIEIRGVDTDTQYF. The CDR3 DNA reads as TGTGCCAGCAGCCCCATAGAAATCCGGGGGGTTGACACAGATACGCAGTATTTT.

CDR3 region: CASSYWGGEQYF. The CDR3 region has the DNA TGTGCCAGCAGTTACTGGGGCGGCGAGCAGTACTTC. This chain joins TRBV6-2 or TRBV6-3 and TRBJ2-7, with D perhaps matching TRBD1 (5 bases). Trimming pared 1 base from V and 6 bases from J, leaving 7 bases between. The CDR3 has 12 residues. Germline V gives CDR1 MNHEY, CDR2 SVGEGT.

The chain uses TRBV4-1 and TRBJ1-4, with D tentatively TRBD1 (5 bases). Germline V gene data show CDR1 as MGHRA and CDR2 as YSYEKL. The V end was cut by 4 bases, the J end by 8 bases, with 17 bases between. The CDR3 covers 15 residues. This CDR3 is CASSRLGQGSEKLFF. The CDR3 DNA reads TGCGCCAGCAGCCGCTTGGGTCAGGGTAGCGAAAAACTGTTTTTT.

V and J are TRBV3-1 (or the pseudogene TRBV3-2) and TRBJ1-6; D not resolved. V shed 4 bases and J shed 0 bases, with 4 bases lying between them. The CDR3 loop spans 14 amino acids. The germline V gene has CDR1 LGHDT and CDR2 YNNKEL (reference sequence). The CDR3, as DNA: TGTGCCAGCAGCCTTCGCTCCTATAATTCACCCCTCCACTTT. Translated, it gives CASSLRSYNSPLHF.

The chain carries TRBV6-5 and TRBJ1-2; TRBD1 is a possible D gene (5 bases). CDR3 length equals 15 residues. Germline CDR1 and CDR2: MNHEY and SVGAGI. Trimming shortened V by 5 bases and J by 8 bases, and 21 bases separated the two germline ends. The CDR3 DNA is TGTGCCAGCAGTCACGGTCCCGACGGGGGACGCGGCTACACCTTC. Its protein is CASSHGPDGGRGYTF.